The rows below give T cell receptor beta chains drawn from one sample of a study of cytomegalovirus exposure and HLA in healthy donors. Libraries were prepared by immunoSEQ multiplex PCR; TCRdb keeps only in-frame clonotypes and omits some of them. This sample has approximately 130,000 clones; roughly four fifths occur once, and the top ten carry around 1.8%. The sequenced sample consisted of PBMCs. Source of these receptors: a woman in her 50s in good health and CMV-seronegative. CDR3s leave out the opening cysteine and the closing phenylalanine or tryptophan.

v_call,j_call,cdr3_aa
TRBV6-5,TRBJ1-1,ASSVDRSNTEAF
TRBV9,TRBJ2-5,ASSVRQGATGETQY
TRBV7-3,TRBJ2-5,ASSPGGTSQETQY
TRBV7-9,TRBJ1-2,ASSLGAGRMEGYT
TRBV5-4,TRBJ2-7,ASSFGPTPSSYEQY
TRBV30,TRBJ1-2,AWEWRRGQSGNGYP
TRBV7-9,TRBJ2-5,ASRGAGFRETQY
TRBV7-9,TRBJ2-5,ASSFTELETQY
TRBV6-1,TRBJ1-1,ASSGGWSTEAF
TRBV21-1,TRBJ1-1,ASSNLGHQWGFNTEAF